The 6 T cell receptor beta chains reported below all come from one sample, sequenced in a study of blood T cell repertoires in COVID-19. The data were produced by immunoSEQ multiplex PCR, yet TCRdb's version contains in-frame clones alone and is incomplete. The sample includes more than 50,000 clones, approximately 90% of them seen just once. Sequenced sample: peripheral blood. These receptors came from a woman between 40 and 55 years old with active COVID-19.

This clone was seen once. This chain joins TRBV7-3 and TRBJ2-1, with TRBD1 matching 7 bases. The CDR3 contains 15 residues. The junction had 9 bases not matched to a gene; V was cut back by 8 bases and J by 2 bases. Germline assignment: CDR1 SGHTA and CDR2 FQGTGA. The CDR3 loop is CASAQGDTTYNEQFF. CDR3 in DNA: TGTGCCAGCGCTCAGGGGGACACCACCTACAATGAGCAGTTCTTC. The entire variable domain, with the rest obtained from reference TRBV7-3 and TRBJ2-1, is as follows: GAGVSQTPSNKVTEKGKYVELRCDPISGHTALYWYRQSLGQGPEFLIYFQGTGAADDSGLPNDRFFAVRPEGSVSTLKIQRTERGDSAVYLCASAQGDTTYNEQFFGPGTRLTVL.

V gene TRBV6-1 combines with J gene TRBJ2-1, with D maybe TRBD1 (6 bases). CDR3 size: 16 residues. Trimming cost V 4 bases and J 4 bases, with 17 bases left between them. Germline CDR1 and CDR2: MNHNS and SASEGT. The CDR3 is CASSGFAGQSYNEQFF. The CDR3 DNA follows: TGTGCCAGCAGTGGATTCGCCGGACAGAGTTACAATGAGCAGTTCTTC.

This clone has only a few counts. V is TRBV4-1 and J is TRBJ1-1; TRBD1 might be the D (5 bases). CDR3 length: 13 amino acids. V was clipped by 6 bases and J by 7 bases, with 15 bases between them. From germline, CDR1 is MGHRA and CDR2 YSYEKL. This CDR3 reads CASRQVGRDEAFF. The CDR3 DNA reads as TGCGCCAGCAGACAGGTAGGGAGGGATGAAGCTTTCTTT.

The chain links TRBV5-6 to TRBJ2-7; 7 bases are shared with TRBD1. The CDR3 is 13 amino acids. After removal of 4 bases from V and 3 bases from J, the junction contained 4 bases not matched to a gene. CDR1 is SGHDT, CDR2 YYEEEE, per germline. DNA for the CDR3: TGTGCCAGCAGCCGTGACAGGGACTACGAGCAGTACTTC. Translating gives CASSRDRDYEQYF.

About this clone: Germline is not matched at one junction end, which may reflect a read error. The CDR3 protein is CASSGGTGCNF. In DNA, the CDR3 is TGTGCCAGCAGCGGAGGGACAGGGTGTAACTTC. This chain links TRBV5-6 with TRBJ2-7; TRBD1 aligns across 9 bases. The CDR3 sequence is 11 residues long. Germline CDR1 and CDR2: SGHDT and YYEEEE.

CDR3 region: CASSPGSGAAGAGAYF. CDR3 nucleotide sequence: TGTGCCAGCAGCCCAGGTAGTGGAGCGGCGGGGGCCGGGGCGTACTTC. The genes are TRBV3-1 (or the pseudogene TRBV3-2) and TRBJ2-7, with a tentative D call TRBD2 (7 bases). CDR3 length: 16 residues. Trimming cost V 4 bases and J 12 bases, with 28 bases left between them. Per germline, CDR1 LGHDT and CDR2 YNNKEL (reference sequence).